Included here is one T cell receptor (beta chain) sequence, with context. This clone's antigen is unknown. Base qualities were left out, and no much larger clone turns up one base away. Taken from the germline V gene, the CDR1 and CDR2 loops are MGHRA and YSYEKL. The junction shows trimming of 3 bases on V and 0 bases on J, and the gene matches do not reach 10 bases of it. CDR3 length: 17 amino acids, cysteine to phenylalanine. The kept DNA is CDR3 alone, 51 bases in frame from the first base. Library preparation used 5' RACE. Sequencing was carried out with an Illumina HiSeq 2500. A second roughly 7 to 12 cycle PCR used a sample-barcoded 5' primer and a J-beta primer mix. A template-switch 5' adaptor carrying 12 random nucleotides introduced a unique molecular identifier onto each TCR beta cDNA molecule. Each sample yielded at least 3 million CDR3-containing paired-end reads. All of the RNA was converted into first-strand cDNA using the Mint cDNA synthesis kit, with a TRBC-specific oligonucleotide serving as the primer. Following uracil-DNA glycosylase treatment, a first 18-cycle PCR with universal primers M1SS and BC2_uni_R was performed on all cDNA. For the original study's pipeline: Each sample was normalized by randomly selecting 1 million high-quality reads, each carrying a distinct molecular identifier. Reads sharing molecular identifiers were discarded rather than binned into consensus sequences. MiTCR, set to a Q25 quality threshold and the strictest error-elimination algorithm, was used for CDR3 identification, clonotype clustering and error correction. Lower-bound total TCR beta diversity was estimated with a nonparametric unseen species model using Euler transformation. Clones were called with MiXCR by TCRdb after fastp trimmed the public reads at Q25, and only in-frame beta chains were retained. When rows share a CDR3 protein, they turn into one entry using the most common DNA and genes. TCRdb's processing, not the authors' own work, is the source of the V and J calls. This sample gives 750,000 to 850,000 distinct CDR3 sequences in total; about 25% of them show up just once. Of the sample, roughly 3.5% falls within the top ten clones.

This record comes from a study of blood T cells in healthy people across ages (dated by TCRdb to about 2015). Turning to the overall study: In model experiments, roughly one uniquely barcoded TCR beta cDNA molecule per two T cells was captured by template switching. Donors were grouped into four age groups: young (average roughly 17 years), middle-aged (39), aged (62) and long-lived (approximately 78). Two additional independent replicas of 1 million unique cDNA reads from the same blood draw were analyzed for two donors (one aged 18 to 30 and one aged 80 or older). Using deep sequencing normalized with unique cDNA molecular identifiers, the study measured how TCR beta repertoire diversity changes with age.

Systemically healthy Caucasian individuals from Russia, roughly 40 in total and aged roughly 6 to 100 years, were included as donors. Each donor gave 8 to 10 milliliters of peripheral blood, collected into EDTA-treated Vacutainer tubes. Ficoll-Paque density-gradient centrifugation was used to isolate PBMCs, with at least 6.5 million per sample. Trizol reagent was used to extract total RNA from PBMCs, with at least 5 micrograms per sample. For every donor, an aliquot of PBMCs went through flow cytometry to measure the percentages of naive CD45RAhigh/CD27high T cells. Broad study findings and their caveats: Observed TCR beta diversity correlated strongly with the percentage of naive T cells measured by flow cytometry. As age increased, observed TCR beta diversity per million T cells dropped in a roughly linear way, and a significant reduction was already evident by age roughly 40. The CMV infection status of donors was not known, potentially confounding age-related changes in expanded clonotypes. The long-lived group showed more naive CD4+ T cells, fewer expanded clones and increased TCR diversity than the aged group, suggesting age selection. Bulk unsorted PBMC profiling prevented conclusive comparison of naive and antigen-experienced compartments. Estimates of total diversity based on one million sequenced T cells were considered lower bounds and underestimates.

Separately, the same data were catalogued under a study of T cells of mothers and their children. The second study's authors report: Donors were nine systemically healthy Caucasian individuals: three mothers and their six children. cDNA synthesis consumed the entire amount of extracted RNA, loaded at 1.5 ug RNA in each 15 ul reaction. Sample barcodes and 2-4 random nucleotides were added via the M1S primer in the second PCR. More than 8 million TCR beta CDR3 reads were obtained from each mother, and about 3 million reads were obtained from each child. In both related and unrelated pairs, thymic selection shapes the output of TCR recombination in a similar way, with inherited differences having only a minor effect. Normalized repertoire overlap was always found to be slightly, but never significantly, higher in related mother-child pairs than in unrelated mother-child pairs. No persistent microchimeric T cell clones were detected, at a sensitivity of around 100 clones per million clonotypes. In the study, deep NGS was used to compare the TCR beta repertoires of mothers and children, and features distinguishing related mother-child pairs from unrelated individuals were sought. The mean age was roughly 44 +/- 4 years for the mothers and about 10 +/- 4 years for the children. Libraries were sequenced on Illumina HiSeq 2000 with 100+100 nt paired-end reads after adapter ligation with NEBNext reagents. To prevent cross-contamination, the mother and child libraries were prepared one month apart and sequenced in separate runs. For each donor, somewhere between about 450,000 and 2,200,000 distinct TCR beta clonotypes were identified. Naive TCR beta clonotypes were estimated from low-frequency clonotypes matched to each donor's FACS-determined naive share, without sorting.

The sequenced sample consisted of blood. Rearrangement joined TRBV4-1 to TRBJ2-7, with 8 junctional bases fitting TRBD2. The clonotype originates from a boy under 18 in good health. The CDR3 protein sequence reads: CASSHPLREGSSYEQYF. The bases read TGCGCCAGCAGCCACCCCCTACGGGAGGGCAGCTCCTACGAGCAGTACTTC.